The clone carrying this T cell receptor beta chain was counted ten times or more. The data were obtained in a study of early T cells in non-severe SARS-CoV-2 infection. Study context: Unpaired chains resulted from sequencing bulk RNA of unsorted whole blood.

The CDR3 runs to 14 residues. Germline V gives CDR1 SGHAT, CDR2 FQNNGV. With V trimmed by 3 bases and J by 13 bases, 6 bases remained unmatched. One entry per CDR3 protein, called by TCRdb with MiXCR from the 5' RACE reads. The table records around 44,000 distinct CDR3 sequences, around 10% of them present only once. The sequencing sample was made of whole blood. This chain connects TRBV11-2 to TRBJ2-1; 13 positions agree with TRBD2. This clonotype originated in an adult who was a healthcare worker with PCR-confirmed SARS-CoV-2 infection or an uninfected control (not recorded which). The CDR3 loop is CASSFGTSGTLQFF. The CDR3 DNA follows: TGTGCCAGCAGCTTTGGGACTAGCGGGACTCTACAGTTCTTC.